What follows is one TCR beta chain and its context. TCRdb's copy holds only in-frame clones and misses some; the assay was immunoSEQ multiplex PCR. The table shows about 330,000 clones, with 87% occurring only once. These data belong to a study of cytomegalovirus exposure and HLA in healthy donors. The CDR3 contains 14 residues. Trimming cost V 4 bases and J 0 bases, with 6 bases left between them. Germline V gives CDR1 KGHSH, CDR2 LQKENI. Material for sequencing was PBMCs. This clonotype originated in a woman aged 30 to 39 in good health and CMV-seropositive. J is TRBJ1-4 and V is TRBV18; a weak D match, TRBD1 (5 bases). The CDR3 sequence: CASSQQATNEKLFF. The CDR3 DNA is TGTGCCAGCTCACAACAGGCAACTAATGAAAAACTGTTTTTT.